This T cell receptor (beta chain) was sequenced for a study of blood T cell repertoires in COVID-19. This CDR3 is 19 amino acids long. Germline V gene sequence: CDR1 SGHTA, CDR2 FQGNSA. Unmatched junction bases numbered 12, after V lost 4 bases and J lost 4 bases. Authors' processing steps: Reference gene primer amplification in the assay estimated nucleated cell counts. TCRdb's table, derived via immunoSEQ multiplex PCR, lists solely in-frame clones and lacks some. That table gives V, J and clone size, and the DNA gave D and trimming. Of roughly 190,000 clones in the sample, about 83% were seen once.

The chain links TRBV7-2 to TRBJ2-5, with 16 bases matching TRBD2. This TCR derives from a man aged 18 to 35 with active or convalescent COVID-19. Sequenced: peripheral blood. Here the CDR3 DNA reads TGTGCCAGCAGCTCGATGGGACTAGCGGGGGGGCCGGGCCTAGAGACCCAGTACTTC. Encoded protein: CASSSMGLAGGPGLETQYF.